A selection of T cell receptor beta chains follows, all from one sample in a study of cytomegalovirus exposure and HLA in healthy donors. Libraries were prepared by immunoSEQ multiplex PCR; TCRdb keeps only in-frame clonotypes and omits some of them. The sample consists of about 130,000 clones, 75% to 85% of them appearing once. Sequencing was carried out using PBMCs. Receptors were obtained from a woman in her 40s in good health and CMV-seronegative. CDR3s include the opening cysteine and the closing phenylalanine or tryptophan. The D gene is left open where the match is weak. Not every row has a clone size; where given, it reads once, few, many or a size class.

j_call: TRBJ2-3; clone_size: NA; v_call: TRBV19; d_call: NA; cdr3_nt: TGTGCCAGTAGTCCCTCGGGAGTTAGCACAGATACGCAGTATTTT; cdr3_aa: CASSPSGVSTDTQYF
j_call: TRBJ2-7; clone_size: NA; v_call: TRBV27; d_call: TRBD2; cdr3_nt: TGTGCCAGCAGTTTCGCGGGAGGGGGCTACGAGCAGTACTTC; cdr3_aa: CASSFAGGGYEQYF
j_call: TRBJ2-1; clone_size: NA; v_call: TRBV5-1; d_call: TRBD2; cdr3_nt: TGCGCCAGCAGCTTGGCCCAGGCTAGCGGGGCCTACAATGAGCAGTTCTTC; cdr3_aa: CASSLAQASGAYNEQFF
j_call: TRBJ1-1; clone_size: NA; v_call: TRBV14; d_call: NA; cdr3_nt: TGTGCCAGCAGCGCGAGGCGGAACACTGAAGCTTTCTTT; cdr3_aa: CASSARRNTEAFF
j_call: TRBJ2-5; clone_size: NA; v_call: TRBV4-2; d_call: TRBD1; cdr3_nt: TGTGCCAGCAGTCTGACCGGGACAGGGGAAGAGACCCAGTACTTC; cdr3_aa: CASSLTGTGEETQYF
j_call: TRBJ2-1; clone_size: NA; v_call: TRBV5-1; d_call: TRBD2; cdr3_nt: TGCGCCAGCAGCTTGGTGGGGGGGAGGGATGAGCAGTTCTTC; cdr3_aa: CASSLVGGRDEQFF
j_call: TRBJ1-2; clone_size: few; v_call: TRBV28; d_call: NA; cdr3_nt: TGTGCCAGCAGTACCCCCATTACAGGGTATGGCTACACCTTC; cdr3_aa: CASSTPITGYGYTF
j_call: TRBJ2-7; clone_size: NA; v_call: TRBV27; d_call: NA; cdr3_nt: TGTGCCAGCAGCCCAATTGGCCCGAACGAGCAGTACTTC; cdr3_aa: CASSPIGPNEQYF
j_call: TRBJ1-2; clone_size: once; v_call: TRBV4-3; d_call: NA; cdr3_nt: TGCGCCAGCAGCCAAGATCTGGGGGGGGCCTATGGCTACACCTTC; cdr3_aa: CASSQDLGGAYGYTF
j_call: TRBJ2-7; clone_size: NA; v_call: TRBV19; d_call: TRBD1; cdr3_nt: TGTGCCAGTAGTTTGGGACAGAGGTCGGTTTACGAGCAGTACTTC; cdr3_aa: CASSLGQRSVYEQYF
j_call: TRBJ1-1; clone_size: NA; v_call: TRBV4-1; d_call: NA; cdr3_nt: TGCGCCAGCAGCGAAGGCGGGGACGGGAACACTGAAGCTTTCTTT; cdr3_aa: CASSEGGDGNTEAFF
j_call: TRBJ2-7; clone_size: NA; v_call: TRBV27; d_call: NA; cdr3_nt: TGTGCCAGCAGCTCCGGGACACTATTCGAGCAGTACTTC; cdr3_aa: CASSSGTLFEQYF
j_call: TRBJ2-7; clone_size: NA; v_call: TRBV19; d_call: TRBD2; cdr3_nt: TGTGCCAGTAGTGTCCTCGCGGGAGGTTACGAGCAGTACTTC; cdr3_aa: CASSVLAGGYEQYF
j_call: TRBJ2-7; clone_size: NA; v_call: TRBV6-5; d_call: TRBD1; cdr3_nt: TGTGCCAGCAGTGGCTCGACAGGGGTTGAGTCCGAGCAGTACTTC; cdr3_aa: CASSGSTGVESEQYF
j_call: TRBJ2-3; clone_size: NA; v_call: TRBV7-3; d_call: NA; cdr3_nt: TGTGCCAGCAGCGCCGGGACACAGGGTTACACAGATACGCAGTATTTT; cdr3_aa: CASSAGTQGYTDTQYF
j_call: TRBJ2-2; clone_size: NA; v_call: TRBV28; d_call: NA; cdr3_nt: TGTGCCAGCCGAGGGGGGGGTGCGAACACCGGGGAGCTGTTTTTT; cdr3_aa: CASRGGGANTGELFF
j_call: TRBJ1-1; clone_size: NA; v_call: TRBV5-1; d_call: TRBD1; cdr3_nt: TGCGCCAGCAGCTTGGATGGACAGGTTCCCACTGAAGCTTTCTTT; cdr3_aa: CASSLDGQVPTEAFF
j_call: TRBJ1-1; clone_size: NA; v_call: TRBV6-5; d_call: NA; cdr3_nt: TGTGCCAGCAGTGTAGGAGGGGTTCTCACTGAAGCTTTCTTT; cdr3_aa: CASSVGGVLTEAFF
j_call: TRBJ1-4; clone_size: NA; v_call: TRBV27; d_call: NA; cdr3_nt: TGTGCCAGCAGTTTCGCAGGGACTAATGAAAAACTGTTTTTT; cdr3_aa: CASSFAGTNEKLFF
j_call: TRBJ1-5; clone_size: NA; v_call: TRBV27; d_call: NA; cdr3_nt: TGTGCCAGCAGTGCACAGGGTTCGCCCCAGCATTTT; cdr3_aa: CASSAQGSPQHF
j_call: TRBJ2-2; clone_size: few; v_call: TRBV5-6; d_call: NA; cdr3_nt: TGTGCCAGCAGCCCGGGGGTCTACACCGGGGAGCTGTTTTTT; cdr3_aa: CASSPGVYTGELFF
j_call: TRBJ2-7; clone_size: NA; v_call: TRBV9; d_call: TRBD1; cdr3_nt: TGTGCCAGCAGCAGGGGGACAGGGGGTTACGAGCAGTACTTC; cdr3_aa: CASSRGTGGYEQYF
j_call: TRBJ2-1; clone_size: NA; v_call: TRBV5-1; d_call: TRBD2; cdr3_nt: TGCGCCAGCAGCTTGACCCTCGGGACTAGCTACAATGAGCAGTTCTTC; cdr3_aa: CASSLTLGTSYNEQFF
j_call: TRBJ2-1; clone_size: NA; v_call: TRBV5-6; d_call: NA; cdr3_nt: TGTGCCAGCAGCTTGAGCGGGGAGCAGTTCTTC; cdr3_aa: CASSLSGEQFF
j_call: TRBJ2-1; clone_size: NA; v_call: TRBV25-1; d_call: NA; cdr3_nt: TGTGCCAGCAGTTCAGTCTACAATGAGCAGTTCTTC; cdr3_aa: CASSSVYNEQFF
j_call: TRBJ1-6; clone_size: NA; v_call: TRBV11-3; d_call: NA; cdr3_nt: TGTGCCAGCAGCTTAAGTACAGGGTCTGGTTCACCCCTCCACTTT; cdr3_aa: CASSLSTGSGSPLHF
j_call: TRBJ2-3; clone_size: NA; v_call: TRBV28; d_call: TRBD1; cdr3_nt: TGTGCCAGCAGCCTCACAGGGGATAGCACAGATACGCAGTATTTT; cdr3_aa: CASSLTGDSTDTQYF
j_call: TRBJ2-2; clone_size: NA; v_call: TRBV9; d_call: NA; cdr3_nt: TGTGCCAGCAGCGACCTTGCGGGATCGAACACCGGGGAGCTGTTTTTT; cdr3_aa: CASSDLAGSNTGELFF